A single sample gave rise to the 18 T cell receptor beta chains below, sequenced in a study of Ad26.COV2.S vaccination and SARS-CoV-2 variants. Assay used: immunoSEQ multiplex PCR; TCRdb lists only in-frame clones, some missing. The sample comprises roughly 460,000 clones, nearly 90% of which are singletons, and more than 1.5% rests with the top ten. The treatment was: about 20 received Ad26.COV2.S at low or high dose, single or two shots; about 5 received placebo; per-sample allocation not given. At day 63 after the first vaccine or placebo injection, samples were drawn. The sequences come from peripheral blood, collected in a trial of Ad26.COV2.S vaccine versus placebo. These receptor sequences come from a person between 18 and 65 years old who received the Ad26.COV2.S COVID-19 vaccine or a placebo.

The gene calls are TRBV27 and TRBJ2-2; TRBD1 is a possible D gene (6 bases). V gave up 6 bases and J gave up 1 base, with 15 bases separating them. Per the germline V gene, CDR1 is MNHEY and CDR2 is SMNVEV (reference sequence). The CDR3 is 16 residues long. This CDR3 reads CASRRRGGQNTGELFF. The CDR3 coding sequence is TGTGCCAGCAGAAGGAGAGGGGGACAGAACACCGGGGAGCTGTTTTTT.

This clone was seen once. The chain's CDR3 is CASSLSRPNTEAFF. CDR3 nucleotides: TGCGCCAGCAGCTTATCGCGGCCGAACACTGAAGCTTTCTTT. The gene calls are TRBV5-1 and TRBJ1-1; no definite D call. Germline CDR1 reads SGHRS; CDR2 reads YFSETQ. The CDR3 loop spans 14 amino acids. Between the trimmed V and J ends, which lost 2 bases and 1 base, there was a span of 9 bases.

The chain carries TRBV6-5 and TRBJ2-5; 11 nucleotides match TRBD1. Germline V gene sequence: CDR1 MNHEY, CDR2 SVGAGI. The V and J ends lost 4 bases and 5 bases, in that order; junction bases with no gene match: 9. The length of the CDR3 is 16 residues. The CDR3 is CASSSHAGTGGETQYF. The CDR3 coding sequence is TGTGCCAGCAGTTCTCACGCTGGGACAGGGGGGGAGACCCAGTACTTC.

The chain has TRBV6-1 and TRBJ1-5; no clear D gene. CDR3 length equals 16 residues. Germline lookup yields CDR1 MNHNS and CDR2 SASEGT. Trimming cost V 3 bases and J 4 bases, with 16 bases left between them. The CDR3 loop is CASSDPTYELNQPQHF. DNA for the CDR3: TGTGCCAGCAGTGATCCAACCTACGAGCTAAATCAGCCCCAGCATTTT.

V and J are TRBV10-1 and TRBJ1-5; the D is unclear. This CDR3 comprises 15 residues. Trimming pared 3 bases from V and 2 bases from J, leaving 11 bases between. The germline V gene encodes CDR1 WNHNN and CDR2 SYGVQD (reference sequence). CDR3 DNA: TGCGCCAGCAGTGATAGTCAAACAGGCAATCAGCCCCAGCATTTT. Translated: CASSDSQTGNQPQHF.

CDR3 residues: CATSRDLPQLSVGYNEQFF. In DNA form, the CDR3 reads TGTGCCACCAGCAGAGATCTTCCCCAGCTAAGCGTGGGCTACAATGAGCAGTTCTTC. V usage is TRBV15 and J usage is TRBJ2-1; D unclear. Deletions cut 0 bases from V and 3 bases from J, with 21 bases between. CDR1 and CDR2 (germline): LNHNV, YYDKDF (reference sequence). This CDR3 contains 19 residues.

This chain's CDR3 is CATSRGRGGLKGAHEQYF. In nucleotides, the CDR3 is TGTGCCACCAGCAGAGGACGGGGGGGCCTGAAGGGAGCCCACGAGCAGTACTTC. The rearrangement links TRBV15 to TRBJ2-7; 8 bases map to TRBD2. The germline gives CDR1 LNHNV, CDR2 YYDKDF (reference sequence). V lost 1 base to trimming and J lost 5 bases; unmatched junction nucleotides: 16. The CDR3 is 18 amino acids.

The chain joins TRBV11-3 to TRBJ2-2, with D uncertain. V dropped 3 bases and J dropped 1 base, with 6 bases sitting between them. The CDR3 runs 14 residues. Germline V gives CDR1 SGHNT, CDR2 YENEEA. The CDR3 DNA follows: TGTGCCAGCAGCTTGGGTGAGAACACCGGGGAGCTGTTTTTT. This translates into CASSLGENTGELFF. Variable domain in full (rest from reference TRBV11-3 and TRBJ2-2): EAGVVQSPRYKIIEKKQPVAFWCNPISGHNTLYWYLQNLGQGPELLIRYENEEAVDDSQLPKDRFSAERLKGVDSTLKIQPAELGDSAVYLCASSLGENTGELFFGEGSRLTVL.

This chain links TRBV7-2 with TRBJ2-5; D is undetermined. The CDR3 totals 14 residues. V was cut by 1 base and J by 6 bases, with 12 bases left in between. Germline V gene lookup returns CDR1 SGHTA and CDR2 FQGNSA. The CDR3 coding sequence is TGTGCCAGCAGCTTAGATCCGGGTACCAAGACCCAGTACTTC. Translated, it gives CASSLDPGTKTQYF.

This clone occurred once. The CDR3 DNA reads TGTGCCAGCAGTGAAGCTGTGGGGGTTATTTACACCATATATTTT. This encodes CASSEAVGVIYTIYF. The chain links TRBV2 to TRBJ1-3; D possibly corresponds to TRBD1 (5 bases). Trimming shortened V by 0 bases and J by 8 bases, and 14 bases separated the two germline ends. CDR1 is SNHLY, CDR2 FYNNEI, per germline. The CDR3 length is 15 residues.

This clone was seen only a few times. This rearrangement joins TRBV4-3 to TRBJ1-1; a possible D gene is TRBD1 (6 bases). Trimming shortened V by 2 bases and J by 0 bases, and 19 bases separated the two germline ends. This CDR3 is 18 amino acids long. Germline V gene sequence: CDR1 LGHNA, CDR2 YSLEER. The CDR3 loop reads CASSQYSRGNYMNTEAFF. CDR3 DNA sequence: TGCGCCAGCAGCCAATACTCCAGGGGAAACTACATGAACACTGAAGCTTTCTTT.

In this sample, this clone turned up once. The chain uses TRBV27 and TRBJ2-1, with D uncertain. Trimming stripped 6 bases from V and 5 bases from J, with 8 bases between. CDR1 and CDR2 from the germline V gene are MNHEY and SMNVEV (reference sequence). CDR3 size: 12 residues. The CDR3: CASRRWNNEQFF. The CDR3 nucleotides read TGTGCCAGCAGACGGTGGAACAATGAGCAGTTCTTC.

V is TRBV6-5 and J is TRBJ2-7; no clear D gene. CDR3 length equals 12 residues. Trimming took off 2 bases at V and 3 bases at J, with 5 bases between the two ends. Per the germline V gene, CDR1 is MNHEY and CDR2 is SVGAGI. The CDR3 here is CASSYDVYEQYF. As DNA, the CDR3 is TGTGCCAGCAGTTACGACGTCTACGAGCAGTACTTC.

The V gene is TRBV30, the J gene TRBJ1-5; D call uncertain. This CDR3 is built from 14 residues. Germline loops: CDR1 GTSNPN, CDR2 SVGIG (reference sequence). Trimming stripped 4 bases from V and 9 bases from J, with 19 bases between. The CDR3 nucleotides read TGTGCCTGGAAGGAACCGTGGGCCAGCGGGCCCCAGCATTTT. This translates into CAWKEPWASGPQHF.

The J gene is TRBJ2-1, the V gene TRBV12-3 or TRBV12-4; weak D call: TRBD1 (6 bases). The CDR3 runs to 11 residues. The V end was cut by 3 bases, the J end by 11 bases, with 8 bases between. The DNA for the CDR3 is TGTGCCAGCAGTTTTCGGGACAAGCAGTTCTTC. Translating gives CASSFRDKQFF.

The V gene is TRBV2, the J gene TRBJ2-7; the D is unclear. Trimming removed 5 bases from V and 3 bases from J, with 8 bases in between. Germline CDR1 SNHLY, CDR2 FYNNEI. The CDR3 is made up of 12 amino acids. The CDR3: CASSPEFYEQYF. The CDR3 DNA reads as TGTGCCAGCAGTCCGGAATTCTACGAGCAGTACTTC.

This sequence joins TRBV7-9 and TRBJ2-1, with D perhaps TRBD2 (6 bases). V was shortened by 5 bases and J by 0 bases, with 17 bases between the two germline ends. CDR3 length: 17 residues. CDR1 and CDR2 from the germline V gene are SEHNR and FQNEAQ (reference sequence). For the CDR3, the DNA is TGTGCCAGCAGCCCTCCGAGTCGGGGGAGCTCCTACAATGAGCAGTTCTTC. It specifies CASSPPSRGSSYNEQFF.

Points on this clone: The sample has other DNA sequences that encode this CDR3 too. This chain links TRBV24-1 with TRBJ1-2; no clear D gene. The CDR3 loop spans 13 amino acids. In germline, CDR1 is KGHDR, CDR2 SFDVKD. V was pared by 5 bases and J by 2 bases, with 8 bases between. DNA for the CDR3: TGTGCCACCAGTGTGGGGTCAAACTATGGCTACACCTTC. It yields the protein CATSVGSNYGYTF.